The clone carrying this TCR beta chain was detected ten times or more. Its antigen remains unidentified. Separate cDNA molecules received unique molecular identifiers, which the library attached to them. Using its own MiXCR run on the RACE reads, TCRdb lists one record per CDR3 protein. The sample has tens of thousands of distinct CDR3 sequences, 3.3% seen once. These data are taken from a study of human T cells and chemical hapten exposure. Overall study findings and caveats: The donors suffered from alopecia, so their immune response may not match that of healthy people.

The ends lost 6 bases at V and 4 bases at J; junction bases unmatched: 4. There are 14 residues in the CDR3. Time point: patch test 2, 6 weeks after DPC sensitization. Treatment denoted: therapeutic diphenylcyclopropenone sensitization with weekly scalp DPC. Ahead of applying each patch test, blood was sampled. The template was total RNA from unfractionated whole blood. Sequenced material: whole blood, taken in connection with sensitization to the hapten diphenylcyclopropenone (DPC). V and J are TRBV12-3 or TRBV12-4 and TRBJ2-2; 8 positions agree with TRBD1. The receptor's source is a man between 40 and 49 years old with alopecia areata. Some clones in this sample may be carry-over from other donors' samples. CDR3 residues: CASSRDRSTGELFF. The CDR3 DNA sequence: TGTGCCAGCAGCAGGGACAGGAGCACCGGGGAGCTGTTTTTT.